The 10 T cell receptor beta chains listed next were all sequenced from one sample in a study of blood T cell repertoires in COVID-19. Profiled with immunoSEQ multiplex PCR; TCRdb holds only in-frame clones, not every one. The data show about 240,000 clones, roughly 80% seen once. What was sequenced was peripheral blood. These receptors all stem from a woman aged 18-29 years with acute or convalescent COVID-19.

V and J are TRBV28 and TRBJ1-2; 12 bases line up with TRBD1. CDR3 length equals 18 residues. V shed 5 bases and J 1 base; nucleotides not matched to a gene: 11. Germline lookup yields CDR1 MDHEN and CDR2 SYDVKM. This CDR3 is CASSKHGTGGAINYGYTF. CDR3 bases: TGTGCCAGCAGTAAACACGGGACAGGGGGCGCGATTAACTATGGCTACACCTTC.

The gene calls are TRBV13 and TRBJ2-7; a possible D gene is TRBD1 (5 bases). The CDR3 is 14 amino acids. Per the germline V gene, CDR1 is PRHDT and CDR2 is FYEKMQ (reference sequence). Trimming removed 5 bases from V and 5 bases from J, with 16 bases in between. The CDR3 spells CASSPRAGMDEQYF. CDR3 DNA sequence: TGTGCCAGCAGCCCACGGGCAGGGATGGACGAGCAGTACTTC.

The genes are TRBV28 and TRBJ2-4; possibly TRBD2 for D (6 bases). Germline V gene data show CDR1 as MDHEN and CDR2 as SYDVKM. Trimming stripped 6 bases from V and 1 base from J, with 19 bases between. The CDR3 is 17 residues long. CDR3 DNA sequence: TGTGCCAGCAGACGAGGCGGGGTAACCCGGGCCAAAAACATTCAGTACTTC. It yields the protein CASRRGGVTRAKNIQYF.

The chain carries TRBV4-1 and TRBJ1-1, with D perhaps matching TRBD1 (5 bases). V lost 0 bases to trimming and J lost 1 base, with 15 bases between them. The CDR3 is 17 residues long. Germline lookup yields CDR1 MGHRA and CDR2 YSYEKL. CDR3 amino acids: CASSQDHLGLSNTEAFF. In nucleotides, the CDR3 is TGCGCCAGCAGCCAAGATCACCTGGGACTCTCGAACACTGAAGCTTTCTTT.

The chain combines TRBV6-4 with TRBJ2-1; 10 bases are shared with TRBD2. Germline V gene lookup returns CDR1 MRHNA and CDR2 SNTAGT. The length of the CDR3 is 15 residues. V was clipped by 5 bases and J by 3 bases; unmatched bases: 4. CDR3 coding DNA: TGTGCCAGCAGTTCGGCTAGCGGGAGCTACAATGAGCAGTTCTTC. Protein product: CASSSASGSYNEQFF.

The J gene is TRBJ1-2, the V gene TRBV10-3; 8 nucleotides match TRBD1. Per the germline V gene, CDR1 is ENHRY and CDR2 is SYGVKD. The trim removed 7 bases at V and 4 bases at J, leaving 8 bases unmatched. The CDR3 is made up of 14 amino acids. The CDR3 DNA sequence: TGTGCCATCACCACGGACAGGGCTAGCTATGGCTACACCTTC. Translation: CAITTDRASYGYTF.

The chain employs TRBV19 and TRBJ2-5; the D gene is possibly TRBD1 (7 bases). There are 16 residues in the CDR3. V was clipped by 3 bases and J by 2 bases, with 16 bases between them. CDR1 LNHDA and CDR2 SQIVND come from the germline V gene (reference sequence). The CDR3 sequence: CASSIGSGGRQETQYF. The CDR3 DNA follows: TGTGCCAGTAGTATCGGTTCAGGGGGGAGGCAAGAGACCCAGTACTTC.

This chain links TRBV27 with TRBJ2-6, with D perhaps matching TRBD2 (5 bases). V was clipped by 5 bases and J by 4 bases, with 15 bases between them. Germline V gene sequence: CDR1 MNHEY, CDR2 SMNVEV (reference sequence). CDR3 length: 16 amino acids. The CDR3 loop is CASSLLGLGGANVLTF. In DNA, the CDR3 is TGTGCCAGCAGTCTACTAGGACTTGGCGGGGCCAACGTCCTGACTTTC.

The chain has TRBV20-1 and TRBJ2-7; 11 bases fit TRBD2. Germline loops: CDR1 DFQATT, CDR2 SNEGSKA (reference sequence). The CDR3 is 17 amino acids. V lost 3 bases to trimming and J lost 4 bases; unmatched junction nucleotides: 14. The DNA of the CDR3 is TGCAGTGCTAGTCCCCCCTCTAGCGGGAGGATTCGGTACGAGCAGTACTTC. Its translation: CSASPPSSGRIRYEQYF.

This rearrangement joins TRBV28 to TRBJ1-2; D unresolved. The CDR3 length is 13 residues. Germline CDR1 and CDR2: MDHEN and SYDVKM. Between the trimmed V and J ends, which lost 6 bases and 2 bases, there was a span of 10 bases. The DNA for the CDR3 is TGTGCCAGCAGCCAGGCCACCAACTATGGCTACACCTTC. Translating it yields CASSQATNYGYTF.